This T cell receptor (beta chain) was profiled in a study of cytomegalovirus exposure and HLA in healthy donors. V was pared by 4 bases and J by 2 bases, with 5 bases of the junction left unmatched. The CDR3 runs 17 residues. CDR1 and CDR2 from the germline V gene are LNHNV and YYDKDF (reference sequence). The table came from immunoSEQ multiplex PCR; TCRdb's copy has only in-frame clones and leaves some out. The sample has about 60,000 clones; about 96% are singletons. Sequenced input: PBMCs. This clonotype originated in a man between 18 and 29 years old in good health and CMV-seronegative. The rearrangement joins TRBV15 to TRBJ2-1, with 13 nucleotides matching TRBD2. This CDR3 reads CATSNSGTSGAYNEQFF. As DNA, the CDR3 is TGTGCCACCAGCAATTCCGGGACTAGCGGGGCCTACAATGAGCAGTTCTTC.